This entry is about one TCR beta chain. Clones were read by immunoSEQ multiplex PCR, and TCRdb kept only the in-frame ones, dropping some. The data hold 55,000 to 75,000 clones, with 91% observed a single time. V was clipped by 5 bases and J by 1 base, with 12 bases between them. Per the germline V gene, CDR1 is SEHNR and CDR2 is FQNEAQ (reference sequence). The length of the CDR3 is 15 residues. These data come from a study of OX40 agonist ivuxolimab in advanced cancers. The TCR comes from an adult with an advanced solid tumor such as melanoma, head and neck, liver or kidney cancer. The sample here was CD4+ or CD8+ T cells sorted from blood, taken in a trial of the OX40 agonist ivuxolimab. The rearrangement joins TRBV7-9 to TRBJ1-3; tentatively, D is TRBD1 (5 bases). The CDR3 here is CASSVGTASGNTIYF. In DNA form, the CDR3 reads TGTGCCAGCAGCGTTGGGACGGCTTCTGGAAACACCATATATTTT.